A selection of T cell receptor beta chains follows, all from one sample in a study of cytomegalovirus exposure and HLA in healthy donors. TCRdb's copy holds only in-frame clones and misses some; the assay was immunoSEQ multiplex PCR. There are approximately 180,000 clones in the sample, with around 6% held by the top ten. The sequenced sample consisted of PBMCs. Receptors originate from a man aged 25-40 years in good health and CMV-seronegative. Both conserved end residues are part of each CDR3.

v_gene,j_gene,CDR3aa
TRBV7-9,TRBJ2-5,CASRPGLAAEETQYF
TRBV6-1,TRBJ1-4,CASQETGTSEKLFF
TRBV6-5,TRBJ1-1,CASSYRRGTEAFF
TRBV28,TRBJ2-3,CASGRGGSDTQYF
TRBV9,TRBJ2-7,CASSVEQGFYEQYF
TRBV10-3,TRBJ2-6,CAISDGSGANVLTF
TRBV7-2,TRBJ2-3,CASSLFGLALDTQYF
TRBV19,TRBJ2-7,CASSIREVGLAGADYEQYF
TRBV27,TRBJ2-5,CASSVFPGLAGVQETQYF
TRBV30,TRBJ1-1,CAWSVSGGNTEAFF
TRBV5-8,TRBJ1-5,CASSLEQGDQPQHF
TRBV27,TRBJ2-7,CAVRDYDNEQYF
TRBV9,TRBJ2-2,CASDPGSGVSSGELFF
TRBV19,TRBJ1-1,CAIQGNTEAFF
TRBV21-1,TRBJ2-1,CASSGGVDRNEQFF
TRBV9,TRBJ1-1,CASSVTNRWDTEAFF
TRBV5-5,TRBJ2-3,CASSSPRGGTDTQYF
TRBV5-6,TRBJ2-3,CASSLLDTNTDTQYF
TRBV4-1,TRBJ2-1,CASSQEQGVQFF
TRBV29-1,TRBJ1-3,CSVATGNGNTIYF
TRBV5-1,TRBJ2-5,CASSLDGDSLKETQYF
TRBV2,TRBJ2-2,CASIYFGAGELFF
TRBV5-6,TRBJ2-3,CASSLDRGTSTDTQYF
TRBV5-1,TRBJ1-2,CASSLGESRYGYTF
TRBV16,TRBJ1-2,CASSQSKGPVYGYTF
TRBV15,TRBJ2-1,CATSRAVTSGRGEQFF
TRBV30,TRBJ2-2,CAWSVQGTGELFF
TRBV11-3,TRBJ1-1,CASSQQSGVNTEAFF
TRBV6-1,TRBJ1-2,CASSEVRGSSYGYTF
TRBV7-2,TRBJ2-1,CASSLDQPAGGYNEQFF
TRBV6-5,TRBJ1-5,CASSLQSNQPQHF
TRBV5-6,TRBJ1-5,CASSRQGASSNQPQHF
TRBV30,TRBJ1-2,CALEVGGYTF
TRBV5-6,TRBJ2-7,CASSLPPSEQYF
TRBV5-8,TRBJ1-5,CASSLGQVYSNQPQHF
TRBV10-1,TRBJ2-7,CASRNYGGLRSEQYF
TRBV6-1,TRBJ1-2,CASSWTGVNYGYTF
TRBV7-9,TRBJ1-5,CASSSGNQPQHF
TRBV30,TRBJ2-1,CAWSRLAGSLGSYNEQFF
TRBV6-5,TRBJ2-3,CASRPSADTQYF